The entry below gives a single TCR beta chain sequence along with its context. Its specificity is not known. These data come from a study of cytomegalovirus exposure and HLA in healthy donors. Findings of the study overall: Accurate prediction of most subjects' HLA-A and HLA-B alleles from TCR beta sequences was reported. An analysis done earlier found most TCR beta V segments productive about 87% or about 30% of the time. A later analysis reportedly identified an Asian-associated ancestry cluster as carrying fewer N-insertions than the approximately 730-donor mean.

Per the germline V gene, CDR1 is SQVTM and CDR2 is ANQGSEA. This CDR3 spans 15 amino acids. Trimming left V 7 bases short and J 0 bases short, with 18 bases between. PCR employed 60 Vbeta and 13 Jbeta primers. The method was immunoSEQ multiplex PCR; TCRdb's version includes in-frame clones alone and lacks a portion of them. Of around 100,000 clones in the sample, over 75% are singletons; the top ten hold 4.4%. Despite likely unrecorded immune exposures, the donors were nominally healthy at the time of sampling. The sequenced sample was PBMCs. The V and J genes are TRBV29-1 and TRBJ1-2, with TRBD1 as a possible D gene (5 bases). The sequence came from a male donor in good health and CMV-seropositive. The CDR3 nucleotides are TGCAGCGCCCTGGGGCCAAGGAAGACTAACTATGGCTACACCTTC. This translates into CSALGPRKTNYGYTF. Full variable domain (missing parts from reference TRBV29-1 and TRBJ1-2): SAVISQKPSRDICQRGTSLTIQCQVDSQVTMMFWYRQQPGQSLTLIATANQGSEATYESGFVIDKFPISRPNLTFSTLTVSNMSPEDSSIYLCSALGPRKTNYGYTFGSGTRLTVV.